A single sample gave rise to the 3 T cell receptor beta chains below, sequenced in a study of shared clonotypes between healthy human individuals. The table came from immunoSEQ multiplex PCR; TCRdb's copy has only in-frame clones and leaves some out. The repertoire holds under 850,000 clones, 72% seen once, with about 1.7% in the top ten. Sequenced material: memory CD4+ T cells sorted from blood. Subset indicated: CD45RA-negative fraction. The receptors were gathered from a young woman in good health.

This chain connects TRBV2 to TRBJ2-5, with D maybe TRBD2 (5 bases). V shed 2 bases and J shed 4 bases, with 14 bases lying between them. This CDR3 has 15 amino acids. From germline, CDR1 is SNHLY and CDR2 FYNNEI. CDR3 sequence reads: CASSENSRAGETQYF. The CDR3 DNA follows: TGTGCCAGCAGTGAAAACTCTCGGGCGGGAGAGACCCAGTACTTC.

This clone occurred many times. V gene TRBV6-1 combines with J gene TRBJ1-4; no definite D call. CDR3 length: 13 residues. Germline V gene sequence: CDR1 MNHNS, CDR2 SASEGT. The V gene lost 1 base and the J gene lost 8 bases, with 8 bases spanning the gap. The CDR3 region is CASSEVFVEKLFF. As DNA, the CDR3 is TGTGCCAGCAGTGAAGTGTTCGTGGAAAAACTGTTTTTT.

The genes are TRBV10-2 and TRBJ2-5; D is undetermined. Germline loops: CDR1 WSHSY, CDR2 SAAADI. The CDR3 has 11 residues. V dropped 6 bases and J dropped 5 bases, with 7 bases sitting between them. DNA of the CDR3: TGCGCCAGCAGCTATGGGGAGACCCAGTACTTC. This codes for CASSYGETQYF.